This T cell receptor (beta chain) was identified in a study of human T cells and chemical hapten exposure (dated by TCRdb to about 2021). As for the study more broadly: For sensitization, 2% DPC in acetone was applied to a roughly 2 cm by roughly 2 cm area of upper inner arm skin. Patch testing was performed on the upper back with Finn chambers containing 0.01% DPC, and the patch tests were scored after 6 days according to International Contact Dermatitis Research Group standards. Blood for TCR sequencing was provided by twenty-nine alopecia patients at one to four time points (pre-sensitization, 2, 6 and 24 weeks). Peripheral blood TCR repertoire changes were tracked in vivo in alopecia patients during primary and secondary sensitization to the hapten diphenylcyclopropenone (DPC). Libraries were combined into a pool for sequencing, and differences in TCR yield between samples came mainly from small differences in library volumes within the pool. Weekly therapeutic DPC doses were additionally applied to the scalp of patients throughout the roughly 24-week study period. The mostly female patient cohort included alopecia areata with under or over 50% scalp involvement, alopecia totalis and alopecia universalis. Patient blood was sampled pre-sensitization (week 0) and at 2, 6 and about 24 weeks after DPC sensitization.

Study-wide findings and limitations: All patients had alopecia, a presumed autoimmune disease, so their immune response might differ from that of healthy individuals. Patch test score correlated positively with the number of PT1 expanded TCRs, reaching significance at thresholds 8, 16 and 32 but not at 4. Significantly more large CDR3 similarity clusters were formed by expanded TCRs than by pre-sensitization or healthy control sets, consistent with antigen-driven responses. After repeated subsampling, changes were observed in the strength of the expansion versus patch-test correlation and in the threshold at which the correlation became significant. DPC sensitization did not change how many TCRs were above 1 in 1000 frequency, and no evidence was found of alterations in global repertoire structure.

The meaning of the sample's time point label: patch test 3, about 24 weeks after DPC sensitization. What the treatment or condition label conveys for this sample: therapeutic diphenylcyclopropenone sensitization with weekly scalp DPC. At every patch-test visit, the blood draw took place before the patch test was put on. Patients were eligible if aged 18 to 70, diagnosed with alopecia and judged suitable for DPC therapy, and pregnant patients were excluded. Total RNA was extracted from unfractionated whole blood that had been collected in Tempus Blood RNA tubes. Receptors were amplified or captured by RACE. Sequencing took place on a NextSeq 500. During library preparation, unique molecular identifiers were attached to individual cDNA molecules so that TCRs could be counted in a quantitative, reproducible way. Each blood RNA sample was used to sequence both TCR alpha and TCR beta chains. In the source study's methods: The median number of TCRs per sample was around 96,000, ranging from roughly 20,000 to 700,000. The Decombinator software suite was used to annotate the V, J and CDR3 of the TCR reads. For the PS versus PT1 abundance plots, all samples were subsampled to the same number of TCRs (28,000). TCRs were defined as expanded if absent before sensitization and observed at least eight times at the 2-week time point. The raw public reads went through TCRdb reprocessing: fastp at Q25, MiXCR clone calling, in-frame beta chains kept. Under each unique CDR3 protein, matching rows form one entry showing the most common genes and DNA. TCRdb assigned the V and J calls; the authors' analysis was not used. The sample records 62,000 or so distinct CDR3 sequences, roughly 9.6% of which are singletons. Clones ranked in the top ten supply about 2% of the sample.

This clonotype was seen a few times. Its antigen target is currently unknown. No per-base quality is available; no much larger clone lies one base away. The specimen comprised whole blood, sampled in connection with sensitization to the hapten diphenylcyclopropenone (DPC). This clonotype originated in a woman in her twenties or thirties with alopecia areata. Some clones in this sample may be carry-over from other donors' samples.

In nucleotide form, the sequence is TGCGCCAGCAGCTTGACGGGCGGGAGGCAAGAGACCCAGTACTTC. Its protein is CASSLTGGRQETQYF. The chain links TRBV5-1 with TRBJ2-5; 8 middle bases align to TRBD2. V is pruned by 1 base and J by 2 bases, leaving 4 bases of the junction without a gene match. Taken from cysteine to phenylalanine, the CDR3 has 15 residues. Of the read, only the CDR3 DNA is kept; its 45 bases are in frame from base 1. CDR1 and CDR2, looked up from the germline V gene, are SGHRS and YFSETQ.